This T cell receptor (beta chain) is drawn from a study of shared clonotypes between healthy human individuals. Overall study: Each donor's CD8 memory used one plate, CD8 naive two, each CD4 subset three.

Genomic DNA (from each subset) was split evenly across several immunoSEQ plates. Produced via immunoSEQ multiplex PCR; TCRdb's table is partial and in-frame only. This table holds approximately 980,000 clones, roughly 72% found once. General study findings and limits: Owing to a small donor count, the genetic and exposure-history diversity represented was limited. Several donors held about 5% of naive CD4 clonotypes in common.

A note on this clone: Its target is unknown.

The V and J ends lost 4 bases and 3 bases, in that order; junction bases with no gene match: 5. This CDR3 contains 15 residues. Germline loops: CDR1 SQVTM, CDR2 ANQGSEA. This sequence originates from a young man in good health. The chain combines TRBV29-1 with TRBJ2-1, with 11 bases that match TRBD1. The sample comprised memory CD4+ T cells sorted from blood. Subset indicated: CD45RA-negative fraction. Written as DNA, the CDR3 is TGCAGCGTTGGTCGGGGGACAGGGGGCTACAATGAGCAGTTCTTC. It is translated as CSVGRGTGGYNEQFF.